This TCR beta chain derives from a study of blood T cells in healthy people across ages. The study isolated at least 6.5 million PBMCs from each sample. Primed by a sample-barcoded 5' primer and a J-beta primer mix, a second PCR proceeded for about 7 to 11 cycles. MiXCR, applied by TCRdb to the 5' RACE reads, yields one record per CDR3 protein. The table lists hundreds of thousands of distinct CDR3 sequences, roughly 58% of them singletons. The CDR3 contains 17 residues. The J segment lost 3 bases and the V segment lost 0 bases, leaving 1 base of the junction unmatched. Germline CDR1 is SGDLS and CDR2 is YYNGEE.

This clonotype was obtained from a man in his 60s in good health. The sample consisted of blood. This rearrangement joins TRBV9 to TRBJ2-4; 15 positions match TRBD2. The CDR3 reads CASSVGTSGGVKNIQYF. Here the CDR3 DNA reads TGTGCCAGCAGCGTAGGGACTAGCGGGGGGGTCAAAAACATTCAGTACTTC.